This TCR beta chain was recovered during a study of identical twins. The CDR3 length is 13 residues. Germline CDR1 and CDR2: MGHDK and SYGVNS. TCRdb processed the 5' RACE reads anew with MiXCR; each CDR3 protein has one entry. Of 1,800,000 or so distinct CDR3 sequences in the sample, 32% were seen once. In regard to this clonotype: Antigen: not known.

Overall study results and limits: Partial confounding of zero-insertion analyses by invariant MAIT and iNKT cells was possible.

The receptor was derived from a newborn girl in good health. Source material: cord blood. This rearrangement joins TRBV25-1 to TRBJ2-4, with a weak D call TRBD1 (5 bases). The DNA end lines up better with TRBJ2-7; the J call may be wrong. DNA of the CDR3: TGTGCCAGCAGCTACAGGACAACCCACGAGCAGTACTTC. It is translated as CASSYRTTHEQYF.